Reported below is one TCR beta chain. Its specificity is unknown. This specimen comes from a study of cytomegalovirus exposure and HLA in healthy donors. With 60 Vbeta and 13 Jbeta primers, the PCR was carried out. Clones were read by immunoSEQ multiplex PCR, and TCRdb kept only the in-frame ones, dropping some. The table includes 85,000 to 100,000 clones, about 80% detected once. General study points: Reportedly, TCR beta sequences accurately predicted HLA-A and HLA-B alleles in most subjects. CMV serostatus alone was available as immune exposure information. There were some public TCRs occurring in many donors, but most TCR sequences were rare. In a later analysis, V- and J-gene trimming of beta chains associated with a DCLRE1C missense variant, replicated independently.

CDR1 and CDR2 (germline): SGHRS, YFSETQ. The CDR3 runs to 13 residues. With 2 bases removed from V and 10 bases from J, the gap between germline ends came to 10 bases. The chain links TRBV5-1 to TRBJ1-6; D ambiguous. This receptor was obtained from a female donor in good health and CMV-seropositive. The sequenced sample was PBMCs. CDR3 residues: CASSLGGESPLHF. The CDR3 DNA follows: TGCGCCAGCAGCTTAGGCGGAGAATCACCCCTCCACTTT. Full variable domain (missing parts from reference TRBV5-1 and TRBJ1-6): KAGVTQTPRYLIKTRGQQVTLSCSPISGHRSVSWYQQTPGQGLQFLFEYFSETQRNKGNFPGRFSGRQFSNSRSEMNVSTLELGDSALYLCASSLGGESPLHFGNGTRLTVT.